These T cell receptor beta chains were read from a single sample in a study of response to subunit inactivated influenza vaccine. Using its own MiXCR run on the RT-PCR reads, TCRdb lists one record per CDR3 protein. The table lists about 160,000 distinct CDR3 sequences, about a tenth of them singletons, with 9.5% to 15% in the top ten. Here the sequenced sample was non-naive T cells sorted from PBMCs, taken roughly 48 days after vaccination. The receptor source for this set is a man between 45 and 60 years old who received an inactivated influenza vaccine. CDR3s include the opening cysteine and the closing phenylalanine or tryptophan. A D gene is named only where the DNA matches it firmly. Clone sizes are given selectively: once, few, many, or a class where the clone is expanded.

cdr3_nt | cdr3_aa | j_call | d_call | v_call | clone_size
TGCAGTGCTAGCCGGGGACGAGCCGGGGAGCTGTTTTTT | CSASRGRAGELFF | TRBJ2-2 | - | TRBV20-1 | -
TGTGCCAGCAGTTACTTCGAATCCGGGGAGCTGTTTTTT | CASSYFESGELFF | TRBJ2-2 | - | TRBV6-2/TRBV6-3 | -
TGTGCCAGCAGCCGCGTAAGGGGACCCTACGAGCAGTACTTC | CASSRVRGPYEQYF | TRBJ2-7 | - | TRBV12-3/TRBV12-4 | few
TGTGCCAGCAGCCCCAGAGGGAAGCGGGGGGGACCAGATACGCAGTATTTT | CASSPRGKRGGPDTQYF | TRBJ2-3 | TRBD2 | TRBV7-9 | many
TGTGCCAGCAGTTTACGGGCGGGCACAGATACGCAGTATTTT | CASSLRAGTDTQYF | TRBJ2-3 | - | TRBV6-5 | many
TGCGCCAGCAGCTTGGATCTGACGGGCACGTCAGATACGCAGTATTTT | CASSLDLTGTSDTQYF | TRBJ2-3 | - | TRBV5-1 | many
TGTGCCATCAGTGACCCGACAGGACCACCTGAAGCTTTCTTT | CAISDPTGPPEAFF | TRBJ1-1 | - | TRBV10-3 | many
TGTGCCAGCCGGGGCAGAAGAGTCTCCTACAATGAGCAGTTCTTC | CASRGRRVSYNEQFF | TRBJ2-1 | - | TRBV27 | many
TGTGCCAGCAGCGGAAGACAGGGCCCCCAAGAGACCCAGTACTTC | CASSGRQGPQETQYF | TRBJ2-5 | TRBD1 | TRBV7-9 | -
TGTGCCAGCAGCCAAGTCGCTGCCTCAGGGGCCTATGGCTACACCTTC | CASSQVAASGAYGYTF | TRBJ1-2 | - | TRBV3-1 | few
TGTGCCAGCAGTTTAGGAGACAGGGTCGGCTACACCTTC | CASSLGDRVGYTF | TRBJ1-2 | TRBD1 | TRBV12-3/TRBV12-4 | many
TGTGCCAGCAGTTTACGACGGACATTGAACCGCCCGCCCACTGAAGCTTTCTTT | CASSLRRTLNRPPTEAFF | TRBJ1-1 | - | TRBV12-3/TRBV12-4 | many
TGTGCCAGTAGTATAGACCAAGGACTAGCGGGAGAGCAGTACTTC | CASSIDQGLAGEQYF | TRBJ2-7 | TRBD2 | TRBV19 | once
TGCGCCAGCAGCCCAGGGGACAGGGGATCCTACAATGAGCAGTTCTTC | CASSPGDRGSYNEQFF | TRBJ2-1 | TRBD1 | TRBV10-1 | few
TGTGCCAGCACCAAGGGCTGGGAACAACAGTTCTTC | CASTKGWEQQFF | TRBJ2-1 | - | TRBV6-2/TRBV6-3 | few
TGTGCCAGCAGTTATAGCGGGGGGGCCCAAGAGACCCAGTACTTC | CASSYSGGAQETQYF | TRBJ2-5 | TRBD2 | TRBV27 | few
TGCAGTGCTATTAGCGGGAGGCCCCCTAGAAGGGATGAGCAGTTCTTC | CSAISGRPPRRDEQFF | TRBJ2-1 | TRBD2 | TRBV20-1 | many
TGTGCCAGCAGCGTGGGACAGGGCTATGGCTACACCTTC | CASSVGQGYGYTF | TRBJ1-2 | TRBD1 | TRBV11-2 | many
TGTGCCAGCAGCTTAGGTCAGGGAGGGAACAATGAGCAGTTCTTC | CASSLGQGGNNEQFF | TRBJ2-1 | TRBD2 | TRBV7-8 | -
TGTGCCAGCAGCTTAGTAGGGGGCCCGTACACCGGGGAGCTGTTTTTT | CASSLVGGPYTGELFF | TRBJ2-2 | TRBD1 | TRBV7-2 | few
TGTGCCAGCAGCCAAGTCAACACTCACTATGGCTACACCTTC | CASSQVNTHYGYTF | TRBJ1-2 | - | TRBV3-1 | -
TGCGCCAGCAGCTTGAGCGGTACTAGCACAGATACGCAGTATTTT | CASSLSGTSTDTQYF | TRBJ2-3 | - | TRBV5-1 | many
TGTGCCACCAGTGACCCCTATGGCTACACCTTC | CATSDPYGYTF | TRBJ1-2 | - | TRBV24-1 | many